Presented here are 19 T cell receptor beta chains from one specimen sequenced in a study of OX40 agonist ivuxolimab in advanced cancers. TCRdb's table, derived via immunoSEQ multiplex PCR, lists solely in-frame clones and lacks some. The sample has about 53,000 clones; around 91% are singletons. Sample: CD4+ or CD8+ T cells sorted from blood, taken in a trial of the OX40 agonist ivuxolimab. Source of these receptors: an adult with an advanced solid tumor such as melanoma, head and neck, liver or kidney cancer.

The J gene is TRBJ2-3, the V gene TRBV11-2; the D is unclear. CDR3 size: 12 residues. The germline V gene encodes CDR1 SGHAT and CDR2 FQNNGV. The V end lost 5 bases, the J end lost 2 bases, and 5 bases lay between the germline ends. CDR3: CASSPHTDTQYF. The CDR3, as DNA: TGTGCCAGCAGCCCACACACAGATACGCAGTATTTT.

The chain is built from TRBV29-1 and TRBJ2-5; 9 bases are a match to TRBD2. This CDR3 spans 13 amino acids. The germline CDR1 and CDR2 sequences are SQVTM and ANQGSEA. Losses at the gene ends were 4 bases for V and 4 bases for J; bases not matched to a gene: 4. The CDR3 DNA reads TGCAGCGTTGGGACTAGCGCGGGAGAGACCCAGTACTTC. As protein: CSVGTSAGETQYF.

This sequence joins TRBV6-5 and TRBJ1-3; D is unclear. The V gene lost 4 bases and the J gene lost 0 bases, with 7 bases spanning the gap. Germline V CDR1 and CDR2: MNHEY, SVGAGI. The CDR3 loop spans 14 amino acids. The CDR3 region is CASSSSGSGNTIYF. The CDR3 DNA is TGTGCCAGCAGTTCCTCCGGCTCTGGAAACACCATATATTTT.

This chain links TRBV21-1 with TRBJ2-7; the tabulated D call, TRBD2, remains unverified against the DNA. TRBV21-1 is a documented pseudogene. The CDR3 consists of 16 residues. The CDR3 loop reads CASSKGWQREKFEQYF. Written as DNA, the CDR3 is TGTGCCAGCAGCAAAGGTTGGCAGAGGGAGAAGTTCGAGCAGTACTTC.

This chain links TRBV9 with TRBJ2-2; TRBD2 aligns across 9 bases. This CDR3 region has 18 residues. CDR1 SGDLS and CDR2 YYNGEE come from the germline V gene. J was trimmed by 5 bases and V by 0 bases; bases with no gene match: 11. The CDR3 DNA is TGTGCCAGCAGCGTAGAGGTAGCGGGGGCACGACGGACCGGGGAGCTGTTTTTT. It is translated as CASSVEVAGARRTGELFF.

The J gene is TRBJ2-7, the V gene TRBV5-6; D unclear. Germline CDR1 is SGHDT and CDR2 is YYEEEE. V lost 4 bases and J 1 base, leaving 15 bases between the germline ends. There are 15 residues in the CDR3. Here the CDR3 DNA reads TGTGCCAGCAGCAAGAGGACCGGCTGGTCCTACGAGCAGTACTTC. Its protein is CASSKRTGWSYEQYF.

J is TRBJ2-5 and V is TRBV5-6, with D unresolved. With 0 bases removed from V and 5 bases from J, the gap between germline ends came to 5 bases. The germline gives CDR1 SGHDT, CDR2 YYEEEE. The CDR3 runs to 12 residues. This CDR3 reads CASSLVWETQYF. DNA of the CDR3: TGTGCCAGCAGCTTGGTGTGGGAGACCCAGTACTTC.

CDR3 sequence reads: CASSPEAAYNYGYTF. CDR3 DNA: TGTGCCAGCAGTCCCGAGGCAGCGTACAACTATGGCTACACCTTC. J is TRBJ1-2 and V is TRBV28, with unresolved D. This CDR3 comprises 15 residues. The V gene's germline CDR1 is MDHEN and CDR2 SYDVKM. Trimming removed 5 bases at V and 2 bases at J, with 15 bases between.

J is TRBJ2-1 and V is TRBV30, with 8 bases fitting TRBD1. This CDR3 contains 13 residues. Per germline, CDR1 GTSNPN and CDR2 SVGIG (reference sequence). J lost 3 bases, V lost 4 bases, and 2 bases had no gene match. The CDR3 DNA reads TGTGCCTGGAACAGGGGGGTCTACAATGAGCAGTTCTTC. Translation: CAWNRGVYNEQFF. The variable domain in full, completed from reference TRBV30 and TRBJ2-1, reads SQTIHQWPATLVQPVGSPLSLECTVEGTSNPNLYWYRQAAGRGLQLLFYSVGIGQISSEVPQNLSASRPQDRQFILSSKKLLLSDSGFYLCAWNRGVYNEQFFGPGTRLTVL.

Written as DNA, the CDR3 is TGTGCCAGCAGCAAGGAGACAGCTTTCCAAGAGACCCAGTACTTC. Amino acids: CASSKETAFQETQYF. The V gene is TRBV5-4, the J gene TRBJ2-5; TRBD1 might be the D (5 bases). The V end lost 4 bases, the J end lost 1 base, and 14 bases lay between the germline ends. This CDR3 comprises 15 residues. CDR1 and CDR2 (germline): SGHNT, YYREEE (reference sequence).

This clone was counted once. V is TRBV28 and J is TRBJ2-1; D unresolved. The CDR3 is 13 residues long. Trimming took 5 bases from V and 4 from J, leaving 9 bases between them. Germline V gene data show CDR1 as MDHEN and CDR2 as SYDVKM. The CDR3 sequence: CASSPPTYNEQFF. The CDR3 nucleotides read TGTGCCAGCAGTCCCCCGACGTACAATGAGCAGTTCTTC.

The rearrangement joins TRBV11-2 to TRBJ2-6; no clear D. V was trimmed by 1 base and J by 5 bases, leaving 3 bases between them. Germline V gene sequence: CDR1 SGHAT, CDR2 FQNNGV. CDR3 length equals 13 residues. The CDR3 DNA reads as TGTGCCAGCAGCTTAGCGAGGGCCAACGTCCTGACTTTC. It is translated as CASSLARANVLTF.

The chain carries TRBV7-9 and TRBJ2-1; D unresolved. This CDR3 contains 15 residues. Trimming took off 2 bases at V and 6 bases at J, with 14 bases between the two ends. Germline CDR1 SEHNR, CDR2 FQNEAQ (reference sequence). The CDR3 DNA is TGTGCCAGCAGCTTATCCCTCCGGGCAATCAATGAGCAGTTCTTC. This encodes CASSLSLRAINEQFF. Drawing the rest from reference TRBV7-9 and TRBJ2-1, the complete variable domain is DTGVSQNPRHKITKRGQNVTFRCDPISEHNRLYWYRQTLGQGPEFLTYFQNEAQLEKSRLLSDRFSAERPKGSFSTLEIQRTEQGDSAMYLCASSLSLRAINEQFFGPGTRLTVL.

The J gene is TRBJ1-1, the V gene TRBV28; TRBD1 matches at 8 bases. V was pared by 5 bases and J by 4 bases, with 9 bases of the junction left unmatched. Germline V lookup: CDR1 MDHEN, CDR2 SYDVKM. The CDR3 consists of 15 residues. The chain's CDR3 is CASSLPRTGGTEAFF. The CDR3 DNA is TGTGCCAGCAGTCTACCCCGTACAGGGGGCACTGAAGCTTTCTTT.

The rearrangement uses TRBV19 and TRBJ2-1; the match to TRBD2 covers 7 bases. The CDR3 is made up of 13 amino acids. V lost 8 bases to trimming and J lost 2 bases; unmatched junction nucleotides: 3. Germline V lookup: CDR1 LNHDA, CDR2 SQIVND (reference sequence). CDR3 sequence: CASAGTTYNEQFF. The CDR3 nucleotides read TGTGCCAGTGCCGGGACTACCTACAATGAGCAGTTCTTC.

The chain links TRBV5-6 to TRBJ2-7, with 10 bases that match TRBD1. The ends lost 4 bases at V and 4 bases at J; junction bases unmatched: 11. The CDR3 totals 16 residues. Germline-derived CDR1 and CDR2 are SGHDT and YYEEEE. CDR3 amino acids: CASSGTGADLVYEQYF. CDR3 in DNA: TGTGCCAGCAGCGGGACAGGGGCCGATCTCGTTTACGAGCAGTACTTC.

The chain has TRBV7-3 and TRBJ1-1; TRBD1 matches at 8 bases. The CDR3 runs to 14 residues. Germline V gene sequence: CDR1 SGHTA, CDR2 FQGTGA. The V segment lost 2 bases and the J segment 11 bases; nucleotides outside the gene matches: 10. The CDR3 sequence: CASSLFPDRGRAFF. The CDR3 nucleotides read TGTGCCAGCAGCTTATTTCCCGACAGGGGTAGGGCTTTCTTT.

The DNA of the CDR3 is TGTGCCAGCAGTGAAGTGACGGTGGCTCCTCAGTTCTTC. It encodes CASSEVTVAPQFF. The chain combines TRBV6-1 with TRBJ2-1, with D unclear. This CDR3 spans 13 amino acids. Germline V lookup: CDR1 MNHNS, CDR2 SASEGT. Trimming took off 1 base at V and 13 bases at J, with 14 bases between the two ends.

In nucleotides, the CDR3 is TGTGCCAGCAGCTTAGGGGGACCGACAATGAACACTGAAGCTTTCTTT. Amino acids: CASSLGGPTMNTEAFF. The chain recombines TRBV7-9 with TRBJ1-1; a possible D gene is TRBD1 (5 bases). The V gene lost 1 base and the J gene lost 0 bases, with 12 bases spanning the gap. The length of the CDR3 is 16 residues. Germline V gene lookup returns CDR1 SEHNR and CDR2 FQNEAQ (reference sequence).